One and the same sample provided the 15 T cell receptor beta chains below, sequenced in a study of T cells in lung cancer brain metastases. Produced via immunoSEQ multiplex PCR; TCRdb's table is partial and in-frame only. The sample has approximately 3,000 clones, about nine tenths seen once; the top ten hold roughly 5.2%. Sequenced input: tumor tissue from the primary lung tumor. These receptors were obtained from a woman aged 45-59 years with non-small cell lung cancer.

The chain recombines TRBV29-1 with TRBJ2-7; 10 positions match TRBD1. The CDR3 covers 15 residues. Germline-derived CDR1 and CDR2 are SQVTM and ANQGSEA. V dropped 6 bases and J dropped 5; count of bases not matched to a gene: 13. CDR3 DNA: TGCAGCGTCGCCGGGACAGGGGCCACAATAAACGAGCAGTACTTC. It translates to CSVAGTGATINEQYF.

This sequence joins TRBV6-1 and TRBJ2-1; D is possibly TRBD1 or TRBD2 (6 bases each). Trimming left V 2 bases short and J 7 bases short, with 18 bases between. This CDR3 is built from 16 residues. Germline-derived CDR1 and CDR2 are MNHNS and SASEGT. DNA of the CDR3: TGTGCCAGCAGTGAAAAGGGGGGCCTGGCTAGGAATGAGCAGTTCTTC. It yields the protein CASSEKGGLARNEQFF.

The chain couples TRBV11-1 to TRBJ2-7, with 8 bases matching TRBD1. V dropped 7 bases and J dropped 4; count of bases not matched to a gene: 6. This CDR3 comprises 13 residues. Germline V lookup: CDR1 SGHAT, CDR2 FQDESV (reference sequence). The CDR3 DNA reads TGTGCCAGCATAGGACAGGGTCCTTACGAGCAGTACTTC. Translating it yields CASIGQGPYEQYF.

The chain couples TRBV6-5 to TRBJ1-4; D unresolved. The CDR3 loop spans 13 amino acids. The ends were cut back, 7 bases at V and 7 bases at J, with 13 bases in the middle. Germline V gene data show CDR1 as MNHEY and CDR2 as SVGAGI. CDR3 sequence (DNA): TGTGCCAGCAAAGCGGGGAAAATTGAAAAACTGTTTTTT. Translating gives CASKAGKIEKLFF.

This chain connects TRBV5-1 to TRBJ2-4; 9 bases map to TRBD1. The length of the CDR3 is 16 residues. V was pared by 4 bases and J by 3 bases, with 8 bases of the junction left unmatched. The germline V gene encodes CDR1 SGHRS and CDR2 YFSETQ. DNA of the CDR3: TGCGCCAGCAGCGCGGGACAGGGAAGCGGCAAAAACATTCAGTACTTC. Amino acid sequence: CASSAGQGSGKNIQYF.

The rearrangement uses TRBV5-1 and TRBJ1-1; D gene uncertain. Between the trimmed V and J ends, which lost 3 bases and 1 base, there was a span of 7 bases. Per the germline V gene, CDR1 is SGHRS and CDR2 is YFSETQ. This CDR3 is 13 amino acids long. As DNA, the CDR3 is TGCGCCAGCAGCTCCTTGAAGAACACTGAAGCTTTCTTT. This translates into CASSSLKNTEAFF.

The chain employs TRBV5-5 and TRBJ2-5; 7 nucleotides agree with TRBD2. Germline CDR1 SGHKS, CDR2 YYEKEE (reference sequence). CDR3 length equals 17 residues. The V segment lost 4 bases and the J segment 4 bases; nucleotides outside the gene matches: 16. This chain's CDR3 is CASSPAAGVRAGETQYF. The CDR3 bases are TGTGCCAGCAGCCCCGCTGCGGGGGTTCGAGCGGGAGAGACCCAGTACTTC.

The sample holds one count of this clone. This chain uses TRBV7-6 with TRBJ1-1, with 7 nucleotides matching TRBD1. The trim removed 5 bases at V and 2 bases at J, leaving 17 bases unmatched. Germline V lookup: CDR1 SGHVS, CDR2 FNYEAQ. CDR3 size: 18 residues. This chain's CDR3 is CASSHRPFLRDSNTEAFF. CDR3 in DNA: TGTGCCAGCAGCCATAGGCCCTTTCTCCGGGACAGCAACACTGAAGCTTTCTTT.

The V gene is TRBV5-4, the J gene TRBJ2-4, with unresolved D. The V and J ends lost 5 bases and 5 bases respectively, with 14 bases between them. The germline CDR1 and CDR2 sequences are SGHNT and YYREEE (reference sequence). This CDR3 is 14 amino acids long. The CDR3 DNA follows: TGTGCCAGCAGTCCTACCCCCGCCGAAAACATTCAGTACTTC. It translates to CASSPTPAENIQYF.

The chain employs TRBV4-2 and TRBJ1-2; weak D call: TRBD1 (5 bases). V lost 0 bases and J lost 8, with 10 bases in between. The CDR3 contains 13 residues. CDR1 LGHNA and CDR2 YNFKEQ come from the germline V gene. The CDR3 loop is CASSQEQVGGYTF. In DNA form, the CDR3 reads TGTGCCAGCAGCCAAGAACAGGTGGGGGGCTACACCTTC.

With regard to this clone: Distinct nucleotide sequences in the sample also encode this CDR3. This rearrangement joins TRBV6-4 to TRBJ1-2; D gene ambiguous. Germline V gene data show CDR1 as MRHNA and CDR2 as SNTAGT. This CDR3 is built from 14 residues. Trimming took 6 bases from V and 5 from J, leaving 16 bases between them. The CDR3 is CASSGRLHNYGYTF. The CDR3 DNA sequence: TGTGCCAGCAGCGGACGGCTTCATAATTATGGCTACACCTTC.

The DNA of the CDR3 is TGTGCCACCAGCAGAGATGGGGGGCGTAAAACAGATACGCAGTATTTT. Amino acid sequence: CATSRDGGRKTDTQYF. J is TRBJ2-3 and V is TRBV15; TRBD1 or TRBD2 may be the D gene (6 bases each). This CDR3 contains 16 residues. CDR1 is LNHNV, CDR2 YYDKDF, per germline (reference sequence). Trimming took off 0 bases at V and 3 bases at J, with 13 bases between the two ends.

The chain couples TRBV9 to TRBJ2-7; D perhaps matches TRBD2 (6 bases). Germline V CDR1 and CDR2: SGDLS, YYNGEE. Trimming cost V 3 bases and J 1 base, with 14 bases left between them. The CDR3 has 15 residues. CDR3 region: CASSAHGGKSYEQYF. The CDR3 nucleotides read TGTGCCAGCAGCGCCCATGGGGGGAAATCCTACGAGCAGTACTTC. The variable domain in full, with the rest retrieved from reference TRBV9 and TRBJ2-7, is DSGVTQTPKHLITATGQRVTLRCSPRSGDLSVYWYQQSLDQGLQFLIQYYNGEERAKGNILERFSAQQFPDLHSELNLSSLELGDSALYFCASSAHGGKSYEQYFGPGTRLTVT.

The chain has TRBV5-1 and TRBJ2-3; 8 bases are a match to TRBD2. The germline CDR1 and CDR2 sequences are SGHRS and YFSETQ. This CDR3 spans 18 amino acids. V lost 3 bases to trimming and J lost 4 bases; unmatched junction nucleotides: 16. Here the CDR3 reads CASSWGTNGGAFADTQYF. In DNA form, the CDR3 reads TGCGCCAGCAGCTGGGGGACTAACGGGGGGGCCTTCGCAGATACGCAGTATTTT.

V is TRBV11-1 and J is TRBJ1-1; the D gene is possibly TRBD1 (6 bases). The V and J ends lost 5 bases and 0 bases respectively, with 10 bases between them. CDR3 length: 14 residues. Germline V CDR1 and CDR2: SGHAT, FQDESV (reference sequence). The CDR3 sequence: CASSPGQLNTEAFF. DNA of the CDR3: TGTGCCAGCAGCCCCGGACAGCTGAACACTGAAGCTTTCTTT.